These 17 T cell receptor beta chains were sequenced from one sample in a study of T cell repertoires in cytomegalovirus infection. Their antigens remain unidentified. Each CDR3 protein gets one entry after TCRdb re-called the reads with MiXCR. The sample lists some 940,000 distinct CDR3 sequences, roughly 30% occurring once. The sample consisted of cultured CD8+ T cells from PBMCs, taken from culture after CMV antigen stimulation. These receptors were collected from a human donor in good health (CMV status not recorded). Some clones in this sample may be carry-over from other donors' samples.

The chain has TRBV28 and TRBJ1-1; D gene unclear. Germline V gene sequence: CDR1 MDHEN, CDR2 SYDVKM. The V and J ends lost 5 bases and 2 bases respectively, with 15 bases between them. The CDR3 length is 15 residues. The CDR3 sequence is CASSIYETSNTEAFF. The CDR3 DNA follows: TGTGCCAGCAGTATTTATGAGACTTCCAACACTGAAGCTTTCTTT. The entire variable domain, with the rest obtained from reference TRBV28 and TRBJ1-1, is as follows: DVKVTQSSRYLVKRTGEKVFLECVQDMDHENMFWYRQDPGLGLRLIYFSYDVKMKEKGDIPEGYSVSREKKERFSLILESASTNQTSMYLCASSIYETSNTEAFFGQGTRLTVV.

Worth noting for this clonotype: A clone one base away is much larger, so this may be a read error. The V and J genes are TRBV12-3 or TRBV12-4 and TRBJ1-2, with 9 bases that match TRBD1. This CDR3 region has 15 residues. CDR3 in DNA: TGTGCCAACAGTTTCGGACAGGGGATTCGGGATGGCTACACCTTC. Translated, it gives CANSFGQGIRDGYTF.

The rearrangement links TRBV10-2 to TRBJ2-7; either TRBD1 or TRBD2 may supply D (5 bases each). Germline assignment: CDR1 WSHSY and CDR2 SAAADI. The length of the CDR3 is 14 residues. V gave up 3 bases and J gave up 5 bases, with 14 bases separating them. For the CDR3, the DNA is TGCGCCAGCAGTGATGACTACTCAGGGCACGAGCAGTACTTC. Translated, it gives CASSDDYSGHEQYF.

The chain carries TRBV10-3 and TRBJ1-1, with D possibly being TRBD1 (6 bases). This CDR3 region has 15 residues. With 3 bases removed from V and 0 bases from J, the gap between germline ends came to 11 bases. Germline CDR1 ENHRY, CDR2 SYGVKD. In nucleotides, the CDR3 is TGTGCCATCAGTGACCCGGACAGTCTGAACACTGAAGCTTTCTTT. Its translation: CAISDPDSLNTEAFF.

CDR3 coding DNA: TGTGCCAGCAGTGAAGTACAGGATTACGAGCAGTACGTC. It encodes CASSEVQDYEQYV. The V gene is TRBV2, the J gene TRBJ2-7; a possible D gene is TRBD1 (5 bases). The V end was cut by 1 base, the J end by 4 bases, with 8 bases between. The CDR3 loop spans 13 amino acids. Germline loops: CDR1 SNHLY, CDR2 FYNNEI.

This clonotype was detected only a few times. The chain is built from TRBV7-9 and TRBJ2-1; maybe TRBD1 (5 bases). The length of the CDR3 is 17 residues. Germline values: CDR1 SEHNR, CDR2 FQNEAQ (reference sequence). V dropped 5 bases and J dropped 3 bases, with 20 bases sitting between them. CDR3 DNA sequence: TGTGCCAGCAGCCCCCGCTCCTGGGGCCCAGACTACAATGAGCAGTTCTTC. It translates to CASSPRSWGPDYNEQFF.

The CDR3 bases are TGTGCCAGCAGCCATGGACCGAGTAGTATGGAGAATCAGCCCCAGCATTTT. It encodes CASSHGPSSMENQPQHF. The genes are TRBV5-6 and TRBJ1-5; no clear D gene. Germline CDR1 reads SGHDT; CDR2 reads YYEEEE. The CDR3 totals 17 residues. V shed 4 bases and J shed 4 bases, with 21 bases lying between them.

This clonotype has only a few counts. CDR3 sequence reads: CASSLAVGGYEQYV. CDR3 in DNA: TGTGCCAGCAGCTTAGCGGTCGGGGGCTACGAGCAGTACGTC. This rearrangement joins TRBV7-8 to TRBJ2-7; D possibly corresponds to TRBD2 (6 bases). This CDR3 spans 14 amino acids. Germline values: CDR1 SGHVS, CDR2 FQNEAQ. V shed 0 bases and J shed 3 bases, with 9 bases lying between them.

This clonotype was found a few times. The J gene is TRBJ1-3, the V gene TRBV6-1, with D uncertain. Germline V gives CDR1 MNHNS, CDR2 SASEGT. The V and J ends lost 5 bases and 9 bases respectively, with 11 bases between them. This CDR3 has 12 residues. CDR3 sequence: CASSPGGVTIYF. The CDR3 region has the DNA TGTGCCAGCAGTCCTGGAGGTGTCACCATATATTTT.

The chain uses TRBV7-9 and TRBJ2-7; TRBD2 is a possible D gene (5 bases). The germline CDR1 and CDR2 sequences are SEHNR and FQNEAQ (reference sequence). This CDR3 has 14 amino acids. V gave up 6 bases and J gave up 6 bases, with 18 bases separating them. CDR3 in amino acids: CASSLGGLAAEQYV. The CDR3 DNA reads as TGTGCCAGCAGTCTAGGCGGTCTAGCCGCCGAGCAGTACGTC.

This clonotype was seen a few times. The rearrangement links TRBV19 to TRBJ2-1; D may be TRBD2 (7 bases). Germline CDR1 reads LNHDA; CDR2 reads SQIVND (reference sequence). This CDR3 is 15 amino acids long. Trimming pared 3 bases from V and 3 bases from J, leaving 12 bases between. The CDR3 nucleotides read TGTGCCAGTAGTATCCCGGGGGGCATCTACAATGAGCAGTTCTTC. The encoded protein is CASSIPGGIYNEQFF. The entire variable domain, with the rest obtained from reference TRBV19 and TRBJ2-1, is as follows: DGGITQSPKYLFRKEGQNVTLSCEQNLNHDAMYWYRQDPGQGLRLIYYSQIVNDFQKGDIAEGYSVSREKKESFPLTVTSAQKNPTAFYLCASSIPGGIYNEQFFGPGTRLTVL.

The chain carries TRBV19 and TRBJ2-1; 11 bases are shared with TRBD2. Germline V gene lookup returns CDR1 LNHDA and CDR2 SQIVND (reference sequence). The CDR3 sequence is 19 residues long. V lost 1 base, J lost 0 bases, and 8 bases stayed unmatched. CDR3 region: CASSIVGLAGGPSYNEQFF. The CDR3, as DNA: TGTGCCAGTAGTATAGTGGGGCTAGCGGGGGGACCCTCCTACAATGAGCAGTTCTTC.

This clonotype occurred many times. V gene TRBV7-9 combines with J gene TRBJ2-5; a weak D match, TRBD2 (5 bases). The germline V and J ends were trimmed by 5 bases and 4 bases, with 23 bases remaining between them. There are 17 residues in the CDR3. CDR1 and CDR2 (germline): SEHNR, FQNEAQ (reference sequence). CDR3 nucleotide sequence: TGTGCCAGCAGCCTGTCAGGAGGAGCCGGGGAGATAGAGACCCAGTACTTC. Protein sequence: CASSLSGGAGEIETQYF.

This clonotype was seen only a few times. The rearrangement uses TRBV6-2 or TRBV6-3 and TRBJ2-5, with 7 positions matching TRBD2. CDR3 length: 15 amino acids. Germline V lookup: CDR1 MNHEY, CDR2 SVGEGT. V was clipped by 5 bases and J by 3 bases; unmatched bases: 9. The CDR3: CASSRGTKGKETQYF. The CDR3 DNA sequence: TGTGCCAGCAGTCGAGGGACTAAAGGGAAAGAGACCCAGTACTTC.

This clonotype was counted only a few times. The V gene is TRBV10-3, the J gene TRBJ1-1, with 9 positions matching TRBD1. The germline V gene encodes CDR1 ENHRY and CDR2 SYGVKD. Trimming at V came to 2 bases and at J to 5 bases, leaving 6 bases not matched to a gene. The CDR3 loop spans 15 amino acids. The CDR3 bases are TGTGCCATCAGTGAGAGGACAGGGGTATTTACTGAAGCTTTCTTT. Amino acids: CAISERTGVFTEAFF.

Concerning this clonotype itself: Being one base from a much bigger clone, this may be a read error. This chain uses TRBV6-5 with TRBJ2-7; no definite D call. CDR1 MNHEY and CDR2 SVGAGI come from the germline V gene. Trimming cost V 2 bases and J 0 bases, with 5 bases left between them. The CDR3 runs to 13 residues. The CDR3 region is CASSYGFSYEQYF. The DNA of the CDR3 is TGTGCCAGCAGTTACGGGTTCTCCTACGAGCAGTACTTC.

A few counts support this clonotype. The V and J genes are TRBV12-3 or TRBV12-4 and TRBJ1-2; no reliable D call. Trimming shortened V by 3 bases and J by 4 bases, and 9 bases separated the two germline ends. The CDR3 is made up of 13 amino acids. This CDR3 reads CASSLERSYGYTF. CDR3 sequence (DNA): TGTGCCAGCAGTTTGGAGAGAAGCTATGGCTACACCTTC.